One and the same sample provided the 5 T cell receptor beta chains below, sequenced in a study of T cells in Graves' hyperthyroidism and ophthalmopathy. Amplified TCR beta CDR3 regions came from RNA transcripts. When the TCR CDR3 underwent first-round RT-PCR, the HTBI primer set was used. MiXCR, run by TCRdb on the multiplex PCR reads, gives a single entry per CDR3 protein. The table records 300,000 or so distinct CDR3 sequences, approximately 16% of them present only once. The sample consisted of blood. These receptor sequences come from a man younger than 45 with Graves' hyperthyroidism.

This clonotype was detected many times. The chain has TRBV11-2 and TRBJ2-5; D may be TRBD1 (6 bases). The CDR3 sequence is 13 residues long. Germline V gene data show CDR1 as SGHAT and CDR2 as FQNNGV. The V end was cut by 3 bases, the J end by 4 bases, with 9 bases between. The CDR3 nucleotides read TGTGCCAGCAGCTTCGGGACACGAGAGACCCAGTACTTC. Translated: CASSFGTRETQYF.

The chain recombines TRBV24-1 with TRBJ2-5; 7 nucleotides line up with TRBD1. The germline CDR1 and CDR2 sequences are KGHDR and SFDVKD. The junction had 4 bases not matched to a gene; V was cut back by 6 bases and J by 4 bases. The CDR3 is 13 amino acids. The chain's CDR3 is CATSNRGSETQYF. The CDR3 DNA is TGTGCCACCAGTAACAGGGGTTCAGAGACCCAGTACTTC.

This chain uses TRBV29-1 with TRBJ2-6, with a tentative D call TRBD2 (5 bases). The length of the CDR3 is 18 residues. V was shortened by 4 bases and J by 1 base, with 20 bases between the two germline ends. In germline, CDR1 is SQVTM, CDR2 ANQGSEA. CDR3 protein: CSVGGGGRNPSGANVLTF. Written as DNA, the CDR3 is TGCAGCGTTGGAGGAGGCGGCAGAAACCCATCTGGGGCCAACGTCCTGACTTTC.

The chain carries TRBV30 and TRBJ1-1, with TRBD1 matching 9 bases. The J segment lost 7 bases and the V segment lost 3 bases, leaving 9 bases of the junction unmatched. The length of the CDR3 is 14 residues. The germline V gene has CDR1 GTSNPN and CDR2 SVGIG (reference sequence). CDR3: CAWRRDREGGEAFF. The CDR3 coding sequence is TGTGCCTGGAGGAGGGACAGGGAAGGAGGTGAAGCTTTCTTT. Supplemented by reference TRBV30 and TRBJ1-1, the full variable domain reads SQTIHQWPATLVQPVGSPLSLECTVEGTSNPNLYWYRQAAGRGLQLLFYSVGIGQISSEVPQNLSASRPQDRQFILSSKKLLLSDSGFYLCAWRRDREGGEAFFGQGTRLTVV.

This chain connects TRBV13 to TRBJ2-1, with TRBD2 matching 9 bases. Looked up from germline, CDR1 is PRHDT and CDR2 is FYEKMQ (reference sequence). This CDR3 is built from 15 residues. V lost 5 bases, J lost 5 bases, and 7 bases stayed unmatched. This chain's CDR3 is CASSPPAGGDNEQFF. CDR3 nucleotides: TGTGCCAGCAGCCCCCCCGCGGGAGGGGACAATGAGCAGTTCTTC.